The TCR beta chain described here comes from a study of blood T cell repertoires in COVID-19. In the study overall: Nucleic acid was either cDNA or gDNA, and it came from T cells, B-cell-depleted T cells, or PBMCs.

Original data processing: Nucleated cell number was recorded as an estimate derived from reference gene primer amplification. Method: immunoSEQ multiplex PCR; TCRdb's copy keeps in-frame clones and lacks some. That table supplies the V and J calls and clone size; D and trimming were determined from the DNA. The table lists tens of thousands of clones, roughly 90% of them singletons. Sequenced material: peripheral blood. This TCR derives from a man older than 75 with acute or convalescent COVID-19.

This chain's CDR3 is CASSLMAPRRELFF. The CDR3 bases are TGTGCCAGCAGCTTAATGGCCCCTAGGAGGGAGCTGTTTTTT. The chain uses TRBV13 and TRBJ2-2; D ambiguous. V was shortened by 2 bases and J by 9 bases, with 13 bases between the two germline ends. This CDR3 spans 14 amino acids. From germline, CDR1 is PRHDT and CDR2 FYEKMQ (reference sequence).